This paragraph reports one T cell receptor beta chain. The repertoire was sequenced with immunoSEQ multiplex PCR; TCRdb's copy has only in-frame clones and lacks some. The table lists about 76,000 clones, approximately 94% of them singletons, with about 0.61% in the top ten. The data derive from a study of T cell changes during pregnancy in multiple sclerosis. Trimming shortened V by 4 bases and J by 6 bases, and 13 bases separated the two germline ends. This CDR3 is 12 amino acids long. Germline CDR1 SQVTM, CDR2 ANQGSEA. V usage is TRBV29-1 and J usage is TRBJ2-7; no clear D. This clonotype was sampled from a female donor with multiple sclerosis, enrolled in a pregnancy study. The specimen comprised peripheral blood, sampled in the third trimester of pregnancy. The CDR3: CSVVGSRLEQYF. The CDR3 region has the DNA TGCAGCGTTGTCGGGTCTCGGCTCGAGCAGTACTTC.